A single sample is the source of the 8 T cell receptor beta chains below, sequenced in a study of blood T cell repertoires in COVID-19. Using immunoSEQ multiplex PCR, the repertoire was profiled, and TCRdb retains in-frame clones only, with some absent. The data contain 95,000 to 150,000 clones, 86% of them seen just once; the ten biggest clones take up 4% to 5.5%. Sequencing used peripheral blood. The receptors originated from a man aged 35 to 55 with acute or convalescent COVID-19.

The gene calls are TRBV30 and TRBJ2-7; unclear D gene. This CDR3 contains 12 residues. The germline V and J ends were trimmed by 2 bases and 5 bases, with 10 bases remaining between them. The germline CDR1 and CDR2 sequences are GTSNPN and SVGIG (reference sequence). This CDR3 reads CAWSSGSNEQYF. CDR3 coding DNA: TGTGCCTGGAGTTCGGGTTCCAACGAGCAGTACTTC.

The chain joins TRBV10-3 to TRBJ1-1; D perhaps matches TRBD1 (6 bases). Germline CDR1 reads ENHRY; CDR2 reads SYGVKD. The CDR3 runs to 13 residues. Between the trimmed V and J ends, which lost 9 bases and 1 base, there was a span of 12 bases. CDR3 loop: CAIQGQGNTEAFF. CDR3 DNA sequence: TGTGCCATTCAGGGGCAGGGGAACACTGAAGCTTTCTTT.

This sequence joins TRBV7-2 and TRBJ2-3; TRBD2 agrees at 13 bases. Looked up from germline, CDR1 is SGHTA and CDR2 is FQGNSA. This CDR3 region has 15 residues. The ends lost 2 bases at V and 6 bases at J; junction bases unmatched: 2. The CDR3 loop reads CASSLRTSGSDTQYF. DNA for the CDR3: TGTGCCAGCAGCTTACGGACTAGCGGGAGTGATACGCAGTATTTT.

The chain joins TRBV11-2 to TRBJ1-6, with a weak D call TRBD1 (5 bases). Germline V gene data show CDR1 as SGHAT and CDR2 as FQNNGV. With 4 bases removed from V and 7 bases from J, the gap between germline ends came to 11 bases. The CDR3 runs 14 residues. CDR3 in amino acids: CASSSHRYNSPLHF. The CDR3 DNA is TGTGCCAGCAGCTCCCACAGGTACAATTCACCCCTCCACTTT. The whole variable domain, remainder taken from reference TRBV11-2 and TRBJ1-6, is EAGVAQSPRYKIIEKRQSVAFWCNPISGHATLYWYQQILGQGPKLLIQFQNNGVVDDSQLPKDRFSAERLKGVDSTLKIQPAKLEDSAVYLCASSSHRYNSPLHFGNGTRLTVT.

The V gene is TRBV5-4, the J gene TRBJ1-2; D is perhaps TRBD1 (6 bases). This CDR3 contains 14 residues. Germline CDR1 reads SGHNT; CDR2 reads YYREEE (reference sequence). The ends were cut back, 0 bases at V and 5 bases at J, with 11 bases in the middle. The CDR3 sequence is CASSLGTAGYGYTF. As DNA, the CDR3 is TGTGCCAGCAGCTTGGGGACAGCTGGTTATGGCTACACCTTC.

This chain links TRBV3-1 (or the pseudogene TRBV3-2) with TRBJ1-3; D is unclear. CDR3 length: 13 residues. V dropped 3 bases and J dropped 16 bases, with 19 bases sitting between them. CDR1 is LGHDT, CDR2 YNNKEL, per germline (reference sequence). The CDR3 coding sequence is TGTGCCAGCAGCCAGGGTTCGAGGGCAGTTAAGTATTTT. This sequence encodes CASSQGSRAVKYF.

The chain carries TRBV19 and TRBJ2-2, with D perhaps matching TRBD2 (6 bases). V was trimmed by 5 bases and J by 4 bases, leaving 11 bases between them. The CDR3 spans 14 residues. Germline V lookup: CDR1 LNHDA, CDR2 SQIVND (reference sequence). This chain's CDR3 is CASSPGTSTGELFF. The CDR3 nucleotides read TGTGCCAGTAGTCCTGGGACTTCCACCGGGGAGCTGTTTTTT.

The rearrangement links TRBV9 to TRBJ2-1; D unclear. The germline gives CDR1 SGDLS, CDR2 YYNGEE. Trimming pared 0 bases from V and 6 bases from J, leaving 13 bases between. CDR3 length: 15 residues. CDR3 protein: CASSVEVGWANEQFF. In DNA, the CDR3 is TGTGCCAGCAGCGTAGAAGTTGGGTGGGCCAATGAGCAGTTCTTC. The full variable domain, rest sourced from reference TRBV9 and TRBJ2-1, is DSGVTQTPKHLITATGQRVTLRCSPRSGDLSVYWYQQSLDQGLQFLIQYYNGEERAKGNILERFSAQQFPDLHSELNLSSLELGDSALYFCASSVEVGWANEQFFGPGTRLTVL.